One and the same sample provided the 3 T cell receptor beta chains below, sequenced in a study of a mutant IDH1 vaccine in newly diagnosed glioma. Their antigens remain unidentified. Noted time point: week 23, last vaccination. Vaccine doses each comprised 300 ug of mutant IDH1 20-mer peptide, with topical imiquimod. The protocol was immunoSEQ multiplex PCR, while the TCRdb copy is restricted to in-frame clones and leaves out a portion. The profile covers tens of thousands of clones, with 84% appearing a single time and roughly 14% taken by the ten largest. The sample consisted of PBMCs, taken from a glioma patient whose treatment included an IDH1 peptide vaccine. The receptors shown here come from a man in his late teens or twenties with glioma.

The chain joins TRBV29-1 to TRBJ2-2; TRBD2 aligns across 8 bases. V shed 4 bases and J 4 bases; nucleotides not matched to a gene: 11. Looked up from germline, CDR1 is SQVTM and CDR2 is ANQGSEA. CDR3 length: 16 amino acids. CDR3 loop: CSVALAGGTTTGELFF. CDR3 DNA sequence: TGCAGCGTTGCTCTAGCGGGTGGAACGACCACCGGGGAGCTGTTTTTT.

The chain has TRBV6-4 and TRBJ2-1; 14 nucleotides match TRBD2. The length of the CDR3 is 15 residues. Germline CDR1 MRHNA, CDR2 SNTAGT. Losses at the gene ends were 5 bases for V and 12 bases for J; bases not matched to a gene: 9. CDR3 DNA: TGTGCCAGCAGTCCGCTGGGGACTAGCGGGAGTCGGCAGTTCTTC. It encodes CASSPLGTSGSRQFF.

This chain links TRBV10-1 with TRBJ1-6; D may be TRBD1 (6 bases). The ends were cut back, 3 bases at V and 9 bases at J, with 15 bases in the middle. This CDR3 is built from 15 residues. Germline V lookup: CDR1 WNHNN, CDR2 SYGVQD (reference sequence). The DNA of the CDR3 is TGCGCCAGCAGTGACAGGGGAAGGGCCGTTTCACCCCTCCACTTT. It encodes CASSDRGRAVSPLHF.